The 8 T cell receptor beta chains listed next were all sequenced from one sample in a study of cytomegalovirus exposure and HLA in healthy donors. The PCR contained 60 Vbeta and 13 Jbeta primers. Sequencing was performed with immunoSEQ multiplex PCR; in TCRdb, only in-frame clones are kept and a portion is missing. This sample has approximately 150,000 clones, with under 70% found just once. The sample was PBMCs. The source is a woman aged 40 to 50 in good health and CMV-seropositive.

This chain uses TRBV2 with TRBJ1-2; D call uncertain. The CDR3 consists of 15 residues. Germline V gives CDR1 SNHLY, CDR2 FYNNEI. V was cut by 6 bases and J by 0 bases, with 14 bases left in between. The CDR3 loop reads CASSYSGRANYGYTF. DNA of the CDR3: TGTGCCAGCAGCTACTCGGGGAGGGCTAACTATGGCTACACCTTC.

Of note for this clone: An end of the junction differs from the germline gene, which may be a read error. The V and J genes are TRBV5-1 and TRBJ1-5; D remains unclear. This CDR3 contains 15 residues. CDR1 is SGHRS, CDR2 YFSETQ, per germline. The CDR3: CASSFVPGINQPQNF. The DNA of the CDR3 is TGCGCCAGCAGCTTCGTCCCGGGGATCAATCAGCCCCAGAATTTT.

This chain joins TRBV7-6 and TRBJ2-3; 10 bases agree with TRBD1. Germline loops: CDR1 SGHVS, CDR2 FNYEAQ. This CDR3 spans 17 amino acids. V trimming: 5 bases; J trimming: 3 bases; junction bases outside the gene matches: 11. The CDR3 reads CASSQQTGQGVTDTQYF. In DNA, the CDR3 is TGTGCCAGCAGCCAACAGACAGGACAGGGGGTTACAGATACGCAGTATTTT.

J is TRBJ2-5 and V is TRBV2; 11 bases agree with TRBD2. Germline V gene sequence: CDR1 SNHLY, CDR2 FYNNEI. This CDR3 is built from 18 residues. Unmatched junction bases numbered 14, after V lost 0 bases and J lost 8 bases. CDR3 region: CASSEAWGTGTSGFTQYF. The CDR3 nucleotides read TGTGCCAGCAGTGAAGCGTGGGGAACCGGGACTAGCGGATTTACCCAGTACTTC.

CDR3 sequence (DNA): TGCAGCGTCGCAGGGGGGTCATCTTTGAACACTGAAGCTTTCTTT. Amino acid sequence: CSVAGGSSLNTEAFF. The chain joins TRBV29-1 to TRBJ1-1, with 7 nucleotides matching TRBD1. With 6 bases clipped from V and 0 bases from J, the junction kept 10 bases outside the gene matches. This CDR3 is 15 amino acids long. Germline CDR1 reads SQVTM; CDR2 reads ANQGSEA.

CDR3: CASKSGSTEAFF. DNA for the CDR3: TGTGCCAGCAAAAGTGGGAGCACTGAAGCTTTCTTT. The chain has TRBV11-1 and TRBJ1-1, with D unclear. Germline assignment: CDR1 SGHAT and CDR2 FQDESV (reference sequence). The germline V and J ends were trimmed by 7 bases and 4 bases, with 10 bases remaining between them. The CDR3 is 12 amino acids. Full variable domain (missing parts from reference TRBV11-1 and TRBJ1-1): EAEVAQSPRYKITEKSQAVAFWCDPISGHATLYWYRQILGQGPELLVQFQDESVVDDSQLPKDRFSAERLKGVDSTLKIQPAELGDSAMYLCASKSGSTEAFFGQGTRLTVV.

This clone was seen a single time. CDR3 DNA sequence: TGTGCCAGCAGCTTAGGAGTCGGGACAGGGACCCACGAGCAGTACTTC. This codes for CASSLGVGTGTHEQYF. The chain is built from TRBV7-6 and TRBJ2-7; 9 bases agree with TRBD1. The CDR3 is 16 residues long. The trim removed 1 base at V and 5 bases at J, leaving 9 bases unmatched. Germline CDR1 is SGHVS and CDR2 is FNYEAQ.

The chain combines TRBV7-3 with TRBJ2-2; unclear D gene. V lost 2 bases, J lost 6 bases, and 7 bases lay in between. The CDR3 runs 13 residues. Germline-derived CDR1 and CDR2 are SGHTA and FQGTGA. The CDR3 region is CASSLGGAGELFF. CDR3 nucleotides: TGTGCCAGCAGCTTAGGCGGTGCCGGGGAGCTGTTTTTT.